This T cell receptor (beta chain) was identified during a study of blood T cell repertoires in COVID-19. On the study more broadly: Sample material is recorded as cDNA or gDNA derived from T cells, B-cell-depleted T cells, or PBMCs.

Generated by immunoSEQ multiplex PCR, the TCRdb table keeps only in-frame clones and is missing some. The sample yields about 260,000 clones, about 89% seen once. V lost 5 bases and J lost 0, with 10 bases in between. The V gene's germline CDR1 is SGHTA and CDR2 FQGNSA. The CDR3 covers 14 residues. Material for sequencing was peripheral blood. The genes are TRBV7-2 and TRBJ1-1, with D hard to call. This clonotype originated in a woman aged 50 to 60 with acute or convalescent COVID-19. CDR3 bases: TGTGCCAGCAGCCTCAGTATGTTGAACACTGAAGCTTTCTTT. It encodes CASSLSMLNTEAFF.